These 9 T cell receptor beta chains share one sample of origin, sequenced in a study of metastatic and nonmetastatic thyroid tumors. TCRdb re-called the PCR reads through MiXCR. The sample records about 64,000 clones, 15% to 20% being singletons. Until they underwent thyroid surgery, no patient had received any treatment. The material sequenced was blood. These receptors originate from a male donor with papillary thyroid cancer or a benign thyroid nodule (not recorded which). Some clones in this sample may be carry-over from other donors' samples.

This clone appeared many times. The chain is built from TRBV12-3 or TRBV12-4 and TRBJ1-5, with 7 bases aligning to TRBD1. V was pared by 6 bases and J by 5 bases, with 7 bases of the junction left unmatched. This CDR3 has 14 residues. DNA of the CDR3: TGTGCCAGCAGGTCGGGACAGCTCCATCAGCCCCAGCATTTT. Residues: CASRSGQLHQPQHF.

J is TRBJ2-4 and V is TRBV20-1, with 11 bases fitting TRBD2. Trimming cost V 1 base and J 0 bases; bases outside gene matches: 5. The CDR3 covers 17 residues. Per germline, CDR1 DFQATT and CDR2 SNEGSKA (reference sequence). In DNA form, the CDR3 reads TGCAGTGCTAGAGGACTAGCGGGAATGGGAGCCAAAAACATTCAGTACTTC. It yields the protein CSARGLAGMGAKNIQYF.

This clone was recorded many times. The junction and the germline gene differ at one end; a read error may be behind it. Other nucleotide sequences in the sample specify the same CDR3. This chain links TRBV12-3 or TRBV12-4 with TRBJ2-1; 9 positions match TRBD1. CDR3 length: 13 amino acids. As DNA, the CDR3 is TGTGCCAGCAGTTTGCCCGGCGGGACAGGGACTCTCTTC. This encodes CASSLPGGTGTLF.

On this clone itself: This may be a read error: a much more frequent sequence differs by one nucleotide. The chain links TRBV3-1 to TRBJ2-1; no clear D. This CDR3 has 15 residues. CDR1 LGHDT and CDR2 YNNKEL come from the germline V gene (reference sequence). Trimming cost V 1 base and J 5 bases, with 12 bases left between them. CDR3 loop: CASSQVESTHNEQFF. Written as DNA, the CDR3 is TGTGCCAGCAGCCAAGTAGAGTCTACCCACAATGAGCAGTTCTTC.

This clone was recorded many times. The chain has TRBV2 and TRBJ2-2; no clear D. Germline lookup yields CDR1 SNHLY and CDR2 FYNNEI. Between the trimmed V and J ends, which lost 6 bases and 1 base, there was a span of 12 bases. This CDR3 is 15 amino acids long. CDR3 DNA sequence: TGTGCCAGCAGGAGTGGGTCCGTGAACACCGGGGAGCTGTTTTTT. Its protein product is CASRSGSVNTGELFF.

Of note for this clone: A read error may be the cause here, since a much bigger clone is one base away. Other DNA sequences from this sample encode an identical CDR3 as well. V is TRBV7-8 and J is TRBJ2-1; the D gene is possibly TRBD1 (6 bases). This CDR3 comprises 11 residues. Germline CDR1 reads SGHVS; CDR2 reads FQNEAQ. As DNA, the CDR3 is TGTGCCAGTAGCTCCACAGGGCTCGATGTCTTC. It encodes CASSSTGLDVF.

This clone was detected many times. The chain is built from TRBV11-1 and TRBJ2-1; 8 positions match TRBD2. Per the germline V gene, CDR1 is SGHAT and CDR2 is FQDESV (reference sequence). J was trimmed by 3 bases and V by 5 bases; bases with no gene match: 6. This CDR3 contains 15 residues. The chain's CDR3 is CASSPLADIYNEQFF. The DNA for the CDR3 is TGTGCCAGCAGCCCACTAGCGGATATCTACAATGAGCAGTTCTTC.

This clone was detected many times. Within the sample, other DNA sequences also encode this same CDR3. The V call is TRBV7-8, the J call TRBJ2-7; D remains unclear. The germline V and J ends were trimmed by 2 bases and 7 bases, with 12 bases remaining between them. There are 13 residues in the CDR3. Germline values: CDR1 SGHVS, CDR2 FQNEAQ. Written as DNA, the CDR3 is TGTGCCAGCAGCTTAAGTCGGTATGTTGAGCAGTACGTC. This encodes CASSLSRYVEQYV.

Worth noting for this clone: A junction boundary mismatches the germline segment, possibly from a read error. Additional DNA sequences in this sample encode the identical CDR3. The V call is TRBV7-7, the J call TRBJ2-3; D is uncertain. CDR1 and CDR2 from the germline V gene are SSHAT and FNYEAQ (reference sequence). This CDR3 region has 15 residues. The CDR3 loop reads CASSPSTSGTDTQYF. DNA of the CDR3: TGTGCTAGCAGCCCATCGACATCTGGCACAGATACTCAGTATTTT.